This TCR beta chain is drawn from a study of cytomegalovirus exposure and HLA in healthy donors. Study-wide background: The roughly 100 million unique TCR beta sequences, from 150 million to 200 million T cells, were found by an earlier analysis.

PCR used 60 Vbeta primers and 13 Jbeta primers. Clones were read by immunoSEQ multiplex PCR, and TCRdb kept only the in-frame ones, dropping some. Altogether about 90,000 clones are present, about 62% being singletons, with the ten largest covering under 4%. Regarding the study as a whole: TCR beta chains numbering more than 150 were designated cytomegalovirus-associated. Earlier analysis found most TCR beta V segments productive about 87% or about 30% of the time.

To note about this clone: The target antigen is unknown.

The V end was cut by 3 bases, the J end by 2 bases, with 11 bases between. Germline assignment: CDR1 MDHEN and CDR2 SYDVKM. The CDR3 totals 15 residues. The sequenced material came from PBMCs. The chain is built from TRBV28 and TRBJ1-5; tentative D call: TRBD1 (6 bases). The clonotype comes from a man between 25 and 39 years old in good health and CMV-seronegative. CDR3 sequence (DNA): TGTGCCAGCAGTTTGCAGGGGAAGGGCAATCAGCCCCAGCATTTT. It specifies CASSLQGKGNQPQHF. The variable domain in full, with the rest retrieved from reference TRBV28 and TRBJ1-5, is DVKVTQSSRYLVKRTGEKVFLECVQDMDHENMFWYRQDPGLGLRLIYFSYDVKMKEKGDIPEGYSVSREKKERFSLILESASTNQTSMYLCASSLQGKGNQPQHFGDGTRLSIL.